The clone carrying this T cell receptor beta chain has ten or more counts. This entry belongs to a study of T cells in Graves' hyperthyroidism and ophthalmopathy. Study-level information: Peripheral blood was acquired at first diagnosis, ahead of any therapy whatsoever.

Between the trimmed V and J ends, which lost 0 bases and 5 bases, there was a span of 8 bases. This CDR3 region has 13 residues. Per germline, CDR1 LGHNA and CDR2 YNFKEQ. The TCR beta CDR3 regions underwent amplification using RNA transcripts as the source. The HTBI primer set drove a first-round RT-PCR of the TCR CDR3. TCRdb re-derived calls from the multiplex PCR reads in MiXCR, one entry per CDR3 protein. The sample yields about 300,000 distinct CDR3 sequences, around 17% seen once. The source of this sequence is a man aged 30 to 45 with Graves' hyperthyroidism. The J gene is TRBJ2-7, the V gene TRBV4-2; D perhaps matches TRBD1 (5 bases). The sample comprised blood. In DNA form, the CDR3 reads TGTGCCAGCAGCCAAGAGTTAGGGGACGAGCAGTACTTC. It is translated as CASSQELGDEQYF.